A selection of T cell receptor beta chains follows, all from one sample in a study of T cell changes during pregnancy in multiple sclerosis. Assay: immunoSEQ multiplex PCR; the TCRdb copy retains only in-frame clones and omits some. The sample has approximately 40,000 clones; around nine tenths are singletons. The sample consisted of CD4+ T cells from peripheral blood mononuclear cells, taken before pregnancy. The receptors shown here come from a female donor with multiple sclerosis, enrolled in a pregnancy study. Both conserved end residues are part of each CDR3. The D gene is left open where the match is weak. Some rows mark clone size as missing; the rest say once, few, many or name a class of expanded clone.

size	length	V	D	J	CDR3	DNA
-	13	TRBV5-4	-	TRBJ1-2	CASSSPGVAGPTF	TGTGCCAGCAGTTCCCCGGGGGTGGCTGGGCCCACCTTC
-	18	TRBV4-2	TRBD2	TRBJ2-2	CASSQPASGGANTGELFF	TGTGCCAGCAGCCAACCAGCTAGCGGAGGGGCGAACACCGGGGAGCTGTTTTTT
-	14	TRBV6-6	TRBD2	TRBJ2-7	CASRNRLAGTEQYF	TGTGCCAGCAGAAACAGGCTAGCGGGAACCGAGCAGTACTTC
once	17	TRBV29-1	TRBD2	TRBJ2-3	CSVTRGTSGGPWDTQYF	TGCAGCGTAACACGTGGGACTAGCGGGGGCCCCTGGGATACGCAGTATTTT
-	16	TRBV2	-	TRBJ1-3	CASSVGTLRSGNTIYF	TGTGCCAGCAGTGTCGGGACACTCCGCTCTGGAAACACCATATATTTT
medium-sized	14	TRBV9	-	TRBJ2-1	CASSVAYQGGEQFF	TGTGCCAGCAGCGTAGCTTACCAGGGCGGTGAGCAGTTCTTC
-	13	TRBV19	TRBD1	TRBJ1-4	CASRTGLLEKLFF	TGTGCCAGTCGGACAGGACTCCTTGAAAAACTGTTTTTT
-	14	TRBV5-1	TRBD1	TRBJ2-5	CASSSGGSGETQYF	TGCGCCAGCAGCTCAGGGGGCTCGGGAGAGACCCAGTACTTC
-	16	TRBV6-6	-	TRBJ2-1	CASSYFGQGGNNEQFF	TGTGCCAGCAGTTACTTTGGACAGGGAGGGAACAATGAGCAGTTCTTC
-	17	TRBV7-2	TRBD2	TRBJ2-7	CASSLVPPGLAGAEQYF	TGTGCCAGCAGCTTAGTTCCCCCGGGACTAGCGGGAGCCGAGCAGTACTTC
-	13	TRBV5-4	-	TRBJ1-1	CASSFLGGTEAFF	TGTGCCAGCAGCTTTTTGGGGGGAACTGAAGCTTTCTTT
-	12	TRBV2	-	TRBJ1-2	CASSVDSYGYTF	TGTGCCAGCAGTGTGGACAGCTATGGCTACACCTTC
-	13	TRBV29-1	TRBD1	TRBJ2-7	CSAESISGGEQYF	TGCAGCGCCGAATCCATCTCAGGGGGCGAGCAGTACTTC
-	14	TRBV12-5	TRBD2	TRBJ2-5	CASGTWTSQETQYF	TGTGCTAGTGGTACCTGGACTAGCCAAGAGACCCAGTACTTC
few	15	TRBV28	TRBD2	TRBJ2-1	CASRLTSGRPNEQFF	TGTGCCAGCCGCCTTACTAGCGGGAGGCCCAATGAGCAGTTCTTC
-	15	TRBV19	-	TRBJ2-1	CASSARLVTYNEQFF	TGTGCCAGTAGTGCCCGGTTAGTAACCTACAATGAGCAGTTCTTC
-	14	TRBV5-5	-	TRBJ2-2	CASRRDSQTGELFF	TGTGCCAGCAGACGAGACAGTCAGACCGGGGAGCTGTTTTTT
-	15	TRBV6-1	TRBD1	TRBJ2-1	CASRTGTGFYNEQFF	TGTGCCAGTCGAACCGGGACAGGATTCTACAATGAGCAGTTCTTC
-	15	TRBV18	TRBD1	TRBJ2-2	CASSPRQGATGELFF	TGTGCCAGCTCGCCGAGACAGGGGGCAACCGGGGAGCTGTTTTTT
-	18	TRBV7-3	TRBD2	TRBJ2-2	CASSPRTSGRAGAGELFF	TGTGCCAGCAGCCCCCGGACTAGCGGGAGGGCCGGGGCCGGGGAGCTGTTTTTT
-	12	TRBV11-2	TRBD1	TRBJ2-7	CASSPTGGEQYF	TGTGCCAGCAGCCCGACAGGGGGCGAGCAGTACTTC
-	15	TRBV28	TRBD2	TRBJ2-7	CASSLSLAGVGEQYF	TGTGCCAGCAGTTTATCACTAGCGGGAGTGGGTGAGCAGTACTTC
-	18	TRBV11-2	TRBD1	TRBJ1-2	CASSLRGSRDRDGYGYTF	TGTGCCAGCAGCTTACGCGGGTCCCGGGACAGGGATGGCTATGGCTACACCTTC
-	13	TRBV11-2	TRBD1	TRBJ1-2	CASRTGGNYGYTF	TGTGCCAGCAGGACAGGGGGGAACTATGGCTACACCTTC
few	13	TRBV7-6	-	TRBJ1-1	CASSPRRDTEAFF	TGTGCCAGCAGCCCACGGAGGGACACTGAAGCTTTCTTT
-	11	TRBV30	-	TRBJ1-2	CAWSGGGGYTF	TGTGCCTGGAGCGGGGGAGGTGGCTACACCTTC
-	14	TRBV7-9	-	TRBJ1-3	CASSFEAGRNTIYF	TGTGCCAGCAGCTTCGAGGCAGGGAGGAACACCATATATTTT
-	15	TRBV5-4	-	TRBJ2-5	CASSRNKDRQETQYF	TGTGCCAGCAGTCGAAATAAAGACAGGCAAGAGACCCAGTACTTC
-	13	TRBV10-3	-	TRBJ2-3	CAISGQQTDTQYF	TGTGCCATCAGTGGCCAACAGACAGATACGCAGTATTTT
once	16	TRBV9	TRBD2	TRBJ2-7	CASSESAAGGNYEQYF	TGTGCCAGCAGCGAATCCGCCGCGGGGGGGAACTACGAGCAGTACTTC
-	13	TRBV19	-	TRBJ1-5	CASSAWGDQPQHF	TGTGCCAGTAGTGCCTGGGGAGATCAGCCCCAGCATTTT
-	15	TRBV19	TRBD1	TRBJ1-5	CASSIPTQGLKPQHF	TGTGCCAGTAGTATACCGACACAGGGGCTGAAGCCCCAGCATTTT
-	15	TRBV7-3	TRBD1	TRBJ2-1	CASSPGQGFNDEQFF	TGTGCCAGCAGCCCCGGACAGGGATTTAACGATGAGCAGTTCTTC
-	17	TRBV7-9	TRBD2	TRBJ2-7	CASSAPYGGGMTGEQYF	TGTGCCAGCAGCGCACCCTACGGGGGGGGCATGACGGGCGAGCAGTACTTC
-	15	TRBV19	TRBD1	TRBJ1-5	CASSWSGQGNQPQHF	TGTGCCAGTAGTTGGAGCGGACAGGGTAATCAGCCCCAGCATTTT
once	14	TRBV7-9	TRBD1	TRBJ1-5	CASSRTGTDQPQHF	TGTGCCAGCAGCCGGACAGGGACTGATCAGCCCCAGCATTTT
-	14	TRBV5-4	-	TRBJ1-1	CASSKSQGNTEAFF	TGTGCCAGCAGCAAATCACAGGGGAACACTGAAGCTTTCTTT
once	8	TRBV29-1	-	TRBJ1-3	CSAWARDF	TGCAGCGCTTGGGCGAGGGATTTT
once	16	TRBV7-9	TRBD1	TRBJ2-7	CASSPVGGQESYEQYF	TGTGCCAGCAGCCCTGTGGGGGGACAGGAATCCTACGAGCAGTACTTC
-	17	TRBV10-3	-	TRBJ1-6	CAISESGGTGTYSPLHF	TGTGCCATCAGTGAGTCTGGGGGAACGGGGACTTATTCACCCCTCCACTTT
once	14	TRBV6-5	-	TRBJ2-7	CASSRQDGSYEQYF	TGTGCCAGCAGTCGACAGGACGGCTCCTACGAGCAGTACTTC
once	15	TRBV19	-	TRBJ1-5	CASSAWAESNQPQHF	TGTGCCAGTAGTGCTTGGGCAGAAAGCAATCAGCCCCAGCATTTT